These 2 T cell receptor beta chains were sequenced from one sample in a study of blood T cells in healthy people across ages. With a J-beta primer mix and a sample-barcoded 5' primer, a second PCR ran about 6 to 11 cycles. TCRdb re-derived calls from the 5' RACE reads in MiXCR, one entry per CDR3 protein. This sample has about 1,500,000 distinct CDR3 sequences, with approximately 30% found just once. Sequenced sample: blood. The receptors were sampled from a woman aged 25 to 39 in good health.

V and J are TRBV5-4 and TRBJ2-6; D is uncertain. Per germline, CDR1 SGHNT and CDR2 YYREEE (reference sequence). This CDR3 spans 16 amino acids. Trimming took 0 bases from V and 6 from J, leaving 13 bases between them. The CDR3 sequence is CASSLGSLGLANVLTF. The DNA for the CDR3 is TGTGCCAGCAGCTTGGGAAGCCTGGGTTTGGCCAACGTCCTGACTTTC.

V gene TRBV6-2 or TRBV6-3 combines with J gene TRBJ2-7, with D uncertain. The CDR3 runs to 9 residues. Germline V lookup: CDR1 MNHEY, CDR2 SVGEGT. DNA for the CDR3: TGTGTCGTCGGATACGAGCAGTACTTC. Its translation: CVVGYEQYF.